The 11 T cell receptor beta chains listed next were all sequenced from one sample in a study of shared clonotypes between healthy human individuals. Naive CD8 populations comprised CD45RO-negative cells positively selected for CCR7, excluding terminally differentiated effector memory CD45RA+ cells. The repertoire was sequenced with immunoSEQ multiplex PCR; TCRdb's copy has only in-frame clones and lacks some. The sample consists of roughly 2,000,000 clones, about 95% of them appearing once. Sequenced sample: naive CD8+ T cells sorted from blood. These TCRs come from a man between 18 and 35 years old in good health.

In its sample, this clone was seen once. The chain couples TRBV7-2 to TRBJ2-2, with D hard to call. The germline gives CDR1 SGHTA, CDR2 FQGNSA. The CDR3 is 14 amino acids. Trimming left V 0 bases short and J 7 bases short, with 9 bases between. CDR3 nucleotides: TGTGCCAGCAGCTTAGCGGGATGGGACGGGGAGCTGTTTTTT. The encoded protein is CASSLAGWDGELFF.

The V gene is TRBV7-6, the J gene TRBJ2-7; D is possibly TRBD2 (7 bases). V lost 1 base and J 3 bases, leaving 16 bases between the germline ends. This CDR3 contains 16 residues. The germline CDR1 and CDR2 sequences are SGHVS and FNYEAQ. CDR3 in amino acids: CASSLGLGGGIYEQYF. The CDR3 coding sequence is TGTGCCAGCAGCTTAGGACTAGGGGGGGGTATCTACGAGCAGTACTTC.

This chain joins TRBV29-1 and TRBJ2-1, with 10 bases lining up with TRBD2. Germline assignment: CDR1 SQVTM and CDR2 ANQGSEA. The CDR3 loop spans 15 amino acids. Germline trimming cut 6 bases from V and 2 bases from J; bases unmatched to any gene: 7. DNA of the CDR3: TGCAGCGTGACGCTAGCGGGGGCTCCCTACAATGAGCAGTTCTTC. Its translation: CSVTLAGAPYNEQFF.

CDR3 residues: CASSEAGHPFTQYF. The DNA for the CDR3 is TGTGCCAGCAGTGAAGCGGGACACCCGTTTACGCAGTATTTT. The chain links TRBV2 to TRBJ2-3; perhaps TRBD1 as D (6 bases). The CDR3 has 14 residues. Per germline, CDR1 SNHLY and CDR2 FYNNEI. The V end was cut by 0 bases, the J end by 8 bases, with 12 bases between.

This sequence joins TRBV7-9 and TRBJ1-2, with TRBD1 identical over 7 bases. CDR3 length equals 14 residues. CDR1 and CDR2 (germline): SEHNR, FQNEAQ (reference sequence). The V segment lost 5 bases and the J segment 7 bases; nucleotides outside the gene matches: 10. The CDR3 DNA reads TGTGCCAGCAGCCGAGGGGGCGCGAGTTCTGGCTACACCTTC. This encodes CASSRGGASSGYTF.

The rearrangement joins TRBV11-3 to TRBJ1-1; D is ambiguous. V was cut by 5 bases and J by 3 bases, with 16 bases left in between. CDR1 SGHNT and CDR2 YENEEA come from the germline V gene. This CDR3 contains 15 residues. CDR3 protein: CASSPRFHGDTEAFF. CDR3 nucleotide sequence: TGTGCCAGCAGCCCGAGGTTCCACGGGGACACTGAAGCTTTCTTT.

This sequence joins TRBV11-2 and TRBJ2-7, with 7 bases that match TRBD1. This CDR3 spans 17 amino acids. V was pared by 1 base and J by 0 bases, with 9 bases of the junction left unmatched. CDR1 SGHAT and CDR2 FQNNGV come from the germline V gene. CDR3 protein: CASSLVWYRGVSYEQYF. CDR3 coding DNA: TGTGCCAGCAGCTTAGTGTGGTACAGGGGAGTCTCCTACGAGCAGTACTTC. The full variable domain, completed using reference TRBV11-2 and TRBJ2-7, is EAGVAQSPRYKIIEKRQSVAFWCNPISGHATLYWYQQILGQGPKLLIQFQNNGVVDDSQLPKDRFSAERLKGVDSTLKIQPAKLEDSAVYLCASSLVWYRGVSYEQYFGPGTRLTVT.

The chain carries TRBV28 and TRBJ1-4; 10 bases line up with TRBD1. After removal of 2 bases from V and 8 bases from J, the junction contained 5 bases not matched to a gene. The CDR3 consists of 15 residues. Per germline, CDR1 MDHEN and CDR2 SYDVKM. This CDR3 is CASSLGTGVREKLFF. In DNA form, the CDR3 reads TGTGCCAGCAGTTTAGGGACAGGGGTTCGGGAAAAACTGTTTTTT.

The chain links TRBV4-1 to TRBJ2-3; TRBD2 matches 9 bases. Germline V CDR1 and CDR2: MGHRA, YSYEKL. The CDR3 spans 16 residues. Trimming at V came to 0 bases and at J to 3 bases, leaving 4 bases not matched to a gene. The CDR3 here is CASSQDSGRLTDTQYF. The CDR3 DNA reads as TGCGCCAGCAGCCAAGATAGCGGGAGACTTACAGATACGCAGTATTTT.

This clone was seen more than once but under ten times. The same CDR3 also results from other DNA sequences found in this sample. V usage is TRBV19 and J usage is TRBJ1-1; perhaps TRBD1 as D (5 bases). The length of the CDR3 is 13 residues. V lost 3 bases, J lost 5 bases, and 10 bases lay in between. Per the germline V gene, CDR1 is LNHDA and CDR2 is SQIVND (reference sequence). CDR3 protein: CASSITGWTEAFF. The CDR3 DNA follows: TGTGCCAGTAGTATTACAGGATGGACTGAAGCTTTCTTT.

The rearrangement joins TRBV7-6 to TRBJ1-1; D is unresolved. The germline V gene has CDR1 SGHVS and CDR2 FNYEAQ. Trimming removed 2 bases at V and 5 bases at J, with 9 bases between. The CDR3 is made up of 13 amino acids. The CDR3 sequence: CASSLYGDTEAFF. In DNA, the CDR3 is TGTGCCAGCAGCTTATATGGGGATACTGAAGCTTTCTTT. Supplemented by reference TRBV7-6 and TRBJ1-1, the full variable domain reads GAGVSQSPRYKVTKRGQDVALRCDPISGHVSLYWYRQALGQGPEFLTYFNYEAQQDKSGLPNDRFSAERPEGSISTLTIQRTEQRDSAMYRCASSLYGDTEAFFGQGTRLTVV.